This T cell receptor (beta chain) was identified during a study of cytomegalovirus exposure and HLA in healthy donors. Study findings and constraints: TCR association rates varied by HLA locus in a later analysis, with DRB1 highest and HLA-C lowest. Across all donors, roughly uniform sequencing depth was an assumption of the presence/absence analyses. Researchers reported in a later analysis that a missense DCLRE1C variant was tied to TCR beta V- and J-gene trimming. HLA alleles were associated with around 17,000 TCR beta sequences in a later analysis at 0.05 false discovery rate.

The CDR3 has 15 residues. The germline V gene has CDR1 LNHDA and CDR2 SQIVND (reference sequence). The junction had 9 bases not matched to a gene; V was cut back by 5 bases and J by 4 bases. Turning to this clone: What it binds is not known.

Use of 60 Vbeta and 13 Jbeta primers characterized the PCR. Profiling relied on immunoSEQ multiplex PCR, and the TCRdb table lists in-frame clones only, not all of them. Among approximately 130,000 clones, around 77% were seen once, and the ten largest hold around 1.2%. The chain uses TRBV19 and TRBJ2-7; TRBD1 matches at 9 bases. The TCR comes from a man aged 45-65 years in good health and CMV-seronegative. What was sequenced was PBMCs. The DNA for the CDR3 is TGTGCCAGTAGTCCAAGGGACAGGGTCGAGTACGAGCAGTACTTC. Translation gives CASSPRDRVEYEQYF.